A single sample is the source of the 9 T cell receptor beta chains below, sequenced in a study of CD8 T cells in ankylosing spondylitis. Study-wide points: Ankylosing spondylitis blood seemed to carry a telltale TCR beta motif made of about 8 highly homologous variants.

TCRdb redid the calling of the 5' RACE reads with MiXCR, one entry per CDR3 protein. This sample has hundreds of thousands of distinct CDR3 sequences, with 25% to 30% found just once. Antigens for these TCRs are unknown. What was sequenced was blood, either unsorted or a sorted T cell fraction (not recorded which). Every receptor here comes from a male donor with ankylosing spondylitis.

The CDR3 sequence is CASSPRGRREQFF. The CDR3 DNA sequence: TGTGCCAGCAGCCCCCGGGGGAGAAGGGAGCAGTTCTTC. The chain links TRBV11-2 to TRBJ2-1; possible D gene TRBD2, 6 bases. Between the trimmed V and J ends, which lost 5 bases and 10 bases, there was a span of 15 bases. The CDR3 runs to 13 residues. Germline V gene data show CDR1 as SGHAT and CDR2 as FQNNGV.

A few counts support this clonotype. The V call is TRBV20-1, the J call TRBJ1-3; TRBD1 is a possible D gene (6 bases). The CDR3 extends over 16 amino acids. Between the trimmed V and J ends, which lost 0 bases and 3 bases, there was a span of 15 bases. In germline, CDR1 is DFQATT, CDR2 SNEGSKA (reference sequence). CDR3 residues: CSARDPKGGYGNTIYF. The CDR3 DNA is TGCAGTGCTAGAGATCCCAAGGGGGGGTATGGAAACACCATATATTTT.

This clonotype was recorded only once. The rearrangement uses TRBV25-1 and TRBJ1-6; D unclear. The germline V gene has CDR1 MGHDK and CDR2 SYGVNS. CDR3 length equals 13 residues. Deletions cut 2 bases from V and 13 bases from J, with 12 bases between. Here the CDR3 DNA reads TGTGCCAGCAGTGAAAATTTTGCCTACCCCCTCCACTTT. Its translation: CASSENFAYPLHF.

This clonotype was picked up a small number of times. This chain uses TRBV20-1 with TRBJ2-1, with TRBD2 as a possible D gene (5 bases). Trimming stripped 6 bases from V and 4 bases from J, with 16 bases between. The germline V gene encodes CDR1 DFQATT and CDR2 SNEGSKA (reference sequence). This CDR3 is built from 14 residues. The CDR3 is CSAQSGSAYNEQFF. In DNA form, the CDR3 reads TGCAGTGCCCAGTCGGGATCAGCTTACAATGAGCAGTTCTTC.

The rearrangement joins TRBV15 to TRBJ2-1, with 9 bases matching TRBD1. Germline assignment: CDR1 LNHNV and CDR2 YYDKDF (reference sequence). After removal of 1 base from V and 3 bases from J, the junction contained 1 base not matched to a gene. The CDR3 is 15 amino acids. The CDR3 nucleotides read TGTGCCACCAGCAGAGGGACAGGGGTCTACAATGAGCAGTTCTTC. Protein: CATSRGTGVYNEQFF.

The chain has TRBV20-1 and TRBJ2-3, with 8 bases lining up with TRBD2. The CDR3 length is 15 residues. Germline loops: CDR1 DFQATT, CDR2 SNEGSKA (reference sequence). The junction had 2 bases not matched to a gene; V was cut back by 0 bases and J by 0 bases. CDR3 region: CSARDSGASTDTQYF. The CDR3 DNA reads TGCAGTGCTAGAGATAGCGGGGCTAGCACAGATACGCAGTATTTT.

In the case of this clonotype: A junction end diverges from the germline sequence, so it may reflect a read error. The chain uses TRBV5-1 and TRBJ1-2; D unclear. The length of the CDR3 is 12 residues. Germline V lookup: CDR1 SGHRS, CDR2 YFSETQ. The CDR3 DNA follows: TGCGCCAGCAGCTTGGAAAGTCAGACCAGATACTTC. Translation gives CASSLESQTRYF.

This clonotype came up a few times. This chain connects TRBV20-1 to TRBJ1-1; no definite D call. The CDR3 runs to 11 residues. Trimming took off 6 bases at V and 4 bases at J, with 9 bases between the two ends. Per the germline V gene, CDR1 is DFQATT and CDR2 is SNEGSKA (reference sequence). The CDR3, as DNA: TGCAGTGCAGGGTTTCCCACTGAAGCTTTCTTT. Protein product: CSAGFPTEAFF.

The chain combines TRBV7-2 with TRBJ2-7; possible D gene TRBD1, 7 bases. V lost 1 base and J 7 bases, leaving 14 bases between the germline ends. Germline V gene data show CDR1 as SGHTA and CDR2 as FQGNSA. This CDR3 spans 14 amino acids. Here the CDR3 reads CASSLGDRAGEQYF. As DNA, the CDR3 is TGTGCCAGCAGCTTAGGCGACAGGGCGGGGGAGCAGTACTTC.